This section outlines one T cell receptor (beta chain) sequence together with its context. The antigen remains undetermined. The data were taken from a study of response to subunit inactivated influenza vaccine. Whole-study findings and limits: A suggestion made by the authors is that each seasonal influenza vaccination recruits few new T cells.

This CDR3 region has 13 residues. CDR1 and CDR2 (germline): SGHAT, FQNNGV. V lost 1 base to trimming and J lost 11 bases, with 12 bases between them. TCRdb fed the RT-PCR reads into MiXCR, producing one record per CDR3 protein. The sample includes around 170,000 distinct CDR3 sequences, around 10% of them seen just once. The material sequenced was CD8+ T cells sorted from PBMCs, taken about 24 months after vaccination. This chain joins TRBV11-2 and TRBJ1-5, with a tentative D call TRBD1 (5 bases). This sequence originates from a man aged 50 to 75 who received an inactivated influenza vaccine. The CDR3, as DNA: TGTGCCAGCAGCTTAGGTACAGCCAGGGCCCAGCATTTT. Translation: CASSLGTARAQHF.